This TCR beta chain was obtained from a study of blood T cell repertoires in COVID-19. Sequencing used immunoSEQ multiplex PCR; TCRdb keeps in-frame clones, though not all of them. The data contain under 300,000 clones, 70% to 90% of them seen just once; the ten biggest clones take up 1.9%. All enrollees were about 18 to 95 years old and from approximately 25 US areas. The CDR3 spans 17 residues. Per the germline V gene, CDR1 is MDHEN and CDR2 is SYDVKM. V lost 5 bases and J lost 8; bases outside the gene matches: 15. This chain links TRBV28 with TRBJ1-4; 9 bases are a match to TRBD1. The sample consisted of PBMCs or T cells enriched from blood (not recorded which). The sequence came from a woman in her 50s who had recovered from COVID-19. The CDR3 DNA follows: TGTGCCAGCAGTCTCGCCGGACAGGGGCGTGAAGACGAAAAACTGTTTTTT. It specifies CASSLAGQGREDEKLFF.